This T cell receptor (beta chain) was found in a study of CD8 T cells in ankylosing spondylitis. Whole-study findings and limits: Past research had described some motif variants in reactive arthritis synovial fluid and blood. Disease-associated clones were reportedly significantly overrepresented in matched ankylosing spondylitis synovial fluid. Disease-linked clones, CD8+, were relatively rare in peripheral blood. Within ankylosing spondylitis blood, a TCR beta motif made up of under 10 highly homologous variants appeared to be characteristic.

As regards this clonotype: Its antigen remains unknown.

With molecular barcodes, quantitative 5'-RACE was used to make the TCR beta libraries. One entry per CDR3 protein, called by TCRdb with MiXCR from the 5' RACE reads. Of about 450,000 distinct CDR3 sequences in the sample, roughly 25% were seen once. The length of the CDR3 is 14 residues. Germline CDR1 SNHLY, CDR2 FYNNEI. Trimming cost V 8 bases and J 1 base; bases outside gene matches: 3. The chain is built from TRBV2 and TRBJ2-3; TRBD2 matches 10 bases. The sequence came from a male donor with ankylosing spondylitis. Sequencing input: blood, either unsorted or a sorted T cell fraction (not recorded which). The CDR3 coding sequence is TGTGCCAGCGGTGGACTAGCGGGCACAGATACGCAGTATTTT. Its translation: CASGGLAGTDTQYF. The variable domain in full, with the rest retrieved from reference TRBV2 and TRBJ2-3, is EPEVTQTPSHQVTQMGQEVILRCVPISNHLYFYWYRQILGQKVEFLVSFYNNEISEKSEIFDDQFSVERPDGSNFTLKIRSTKLEDSAMYFCASGGLAGTDTQYFGPGTRLTVL.